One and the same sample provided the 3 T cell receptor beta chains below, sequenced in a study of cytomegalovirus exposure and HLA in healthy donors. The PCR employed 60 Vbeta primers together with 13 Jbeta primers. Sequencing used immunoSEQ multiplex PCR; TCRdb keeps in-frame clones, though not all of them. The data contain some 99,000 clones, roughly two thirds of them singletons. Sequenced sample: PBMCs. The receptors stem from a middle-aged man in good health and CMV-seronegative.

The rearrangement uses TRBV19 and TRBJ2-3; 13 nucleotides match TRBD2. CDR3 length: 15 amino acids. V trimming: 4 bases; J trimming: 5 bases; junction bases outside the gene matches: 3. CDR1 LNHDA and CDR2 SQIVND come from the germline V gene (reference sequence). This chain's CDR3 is CASSRGLAGVDTQYF. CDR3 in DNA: TGTGCCAGTAGTAGAGGACTAGCGGGGGTAGATACGCAGTATTTT.

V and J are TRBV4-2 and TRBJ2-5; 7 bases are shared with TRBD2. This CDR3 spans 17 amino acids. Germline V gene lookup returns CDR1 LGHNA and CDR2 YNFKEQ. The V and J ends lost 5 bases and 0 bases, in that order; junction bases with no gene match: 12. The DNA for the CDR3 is TGTGCCAGCAGCACGGGGGAAGGCGGGGGATACCAAGAGACCCAGTACTTC. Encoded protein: CASSTGEGGGYQETQYF.

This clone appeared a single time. CDR3 DNA: TGCGCCAGCAGCTCCCGGGACAGGGAGATGAATGAGCAGTTCTTC. It is translated as CASSSRDREMNEQFF. The chain joins TRBV5-1 to TRBJ2-1; 9 bases fit TRBD1. The CDR3 spans 15 residues. Looked up from germline, CDR1 is SGHRS and CDR2 is YFSETQ. Losses at the gene ends were 3 bases for V and 7 bases for J; bases not matched to a gene: 8.